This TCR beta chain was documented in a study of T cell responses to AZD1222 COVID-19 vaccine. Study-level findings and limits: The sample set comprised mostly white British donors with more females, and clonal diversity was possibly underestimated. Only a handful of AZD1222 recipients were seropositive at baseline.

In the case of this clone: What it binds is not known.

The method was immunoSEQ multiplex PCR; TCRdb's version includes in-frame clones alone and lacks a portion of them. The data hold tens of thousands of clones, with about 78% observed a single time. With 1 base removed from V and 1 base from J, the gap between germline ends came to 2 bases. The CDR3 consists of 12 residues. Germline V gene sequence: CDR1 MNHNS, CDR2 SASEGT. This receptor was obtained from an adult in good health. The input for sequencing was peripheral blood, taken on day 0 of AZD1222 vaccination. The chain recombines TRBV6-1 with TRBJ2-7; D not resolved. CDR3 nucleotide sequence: TGTGCCAGCAGTGAAGGGTCCTACGAGCAGTACTTC. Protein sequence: CASSEGSYEQYF.